The 11 T cell receptor beta chains in this list originate from one sample, sequenced in a study of CD8 T cells in ankylosing spondylitis. Overall study findings and caveats: Among TCR beta sequences, a motif of several highly homologous variants appeared characteristic of ankylosing spondylitis blood.

These receptors are not linked to any known antigen. One entry per CDR3 protein results from TCRdb running MiXCR on the 5' RACE reads. Counted here are a few hundred thousand distinct CDR3 sequences, roughly 8% occurring once; the ten biggest clones make up approximately 14%. Sequenced: blood, either unsorted or a sorted T cell fraction (not recorded which). These receptors were obtained from a male donor with ankylosing spondylitis.

This clonotype was picked up many times. The chain links TRBV20-1 to TRBJ2-7, with D possibly matching TRBD1 (5 bases). Trimming cost V 5 bases and J 4 bases, with 21 bases left between them. The V gene's germline CDR1 is DFQATT and CDR2 SNEGSKA (reference sequence). The CDR3 runs 15 residues. The CDR3 DNA follows: TGCAGTGCTGGACGTTCGCCCAAAACAGGTTACGAGCAGTACTTC. Translation: CSAGRSPKTGYEQYF.

This sequence joins TRBV9 and TRBJ2-7; D possibly corresponds to TRBD1 (5 bases). Germline V CDR1 and CDR2: SGDLS, YYNGEE. V was cut by 2 bases and J by 0 bases, with 12 bases left in between. The CDR3 covers 15 residues. The CDR3, as DNA: TGTGCCAGCAGCGTGGGGCCGGGCGCCTCCTACGAGCAGTACTTC. Translating it yields CASSVGPGASYEQYF.

This clonotype came up many times. V is TRBV5-1 and J is TRBJ2-1, with a possible D match to TRBD1 (5 bases). The germline CDR1 and CDR2 sequences are SGHRS and YFSETQ. V was shortened by 0 bases and J by 6 bases, with 10 bases between the two germline ends. This CDR3 contains 14 residues. CDR3 DNA sequence: TGCGCCAGCAGCTTGGGACAGTTTGTCAATGAGCAGTTCTTC. Amino acid sequence: CASSLGQFVNEQFF. Full variable domain (rest looked up from reference TRBV5-1 and TRBJ2-1): KAGVTQTPRYLIKTRGQQVTLSCSPISGHRSVSWYQQTPGQGLQFLFEYFSETQRNKGNFPGRFSGRQFSNSRSEMNVSTLELGDSALYLCASSLGQFVNEQFFGPGTRLTVL.

The V and J genes are TRBV5-1 and TRBJ1-3, with 11 bases lining up with TRBD1. CDR1 and CDR2 (germline): SGHRS, YFSETQ. Unmatched junction bases numbered 2, after V lost 1 base and J lost 2 bases. CDR3 length equals 16 residues. The CDR3, as DNA: TGCGCCAGCAGCTTGCTGGGACAGGGGGCTGGAAACACCATATATTTT. Its protein product is CASSLLGQGAGNTIYF.

The chain carries TRBV11-1 and TRBJ2-6, with TRBD1 matching over 9 bases. V lost 5 bases, J lost 3 bases, and 17 bases stayed unmatched. The germline V gene has CDR1 SGHAT and CDR2 FQDESV (reference sequence). This CDR3 has 20 amino acids. DNA for the CDR3: TGTGCCAGCAGCCCCAACCCCGGGACAGGGAAAAAAGGTGGGGCCAACGTCCTGACTTTC. It yields the protein CASSPNPGTGKKGGANVLTF.

At least ten counts were recorded for this clonotype. The chain carries TRBV5-1 and TRBJ1-1; D perhaps matches TRBD1 (6 bases). V was cut by 2 bases and J by 11 bases, with 22 bases left in between. The CDR3 length is 15 residues. CDR1 SGHRS and CDR2 YFSETQ come from the germline V gene. CDR3 region: CASSLEGQHPLIAFF. The CDR3 region has the DNA TGCGCCAGCAGCTTAGAAGGACAGCACCCGTTGATTGCTTTCTTT.

This clonotype was counted many times. V and J are TRBV29-1 and TRBJ2-3; D is perhaps TRBD2 (6 bases). This CDR3 is built from 15 residues. V was pared by 2 bases and J by 1 base, with 13 bases between. The V gene's germline CDR1 is SQVTM and CDR2 ANQGSEA. The CDR3 sequence: CSVERTMGGTDTQYF. The CDR3 coding sequence is TGCAGCGTTGAAAGGACTATGGGAGGCACAGATACGCAGTATTTT.

This clonotype has ten or more counts. The chain carries TRBV12-3 or TRBV12-4 and TRBJ1-4, with D possibly matching TRBD1 (6 bases). V gave up 3 bases and J gave up 8 bases, with 13 bases separating them. This CDR3 is built from 14 residues. CDR3 sequence (DNA): TGTGCCAGCAGTTTGTGGGGGGCGCGAGAAAAACTGTTTTTT. Translated: CASSLWGAREKLFF.

The rearrangement uses TRBV7-2 and TRBJ2-7, with D possibly being TRBD1 (6 bases). The CDR3 has 14 residues. V was clipped by 6 bases and J by 4 bases, with 16 bases between them. Germline CDR1 and CDR2: SGHTA and FQGNSA. CDR3 amino acids: CASSLQGRDYEQYF. CDR3 in DNA: TGTGCCAGCAGTCTACAGGGCCGCGATTACGAGCAGTACTTC.

The chain couples TRBV20-1 to TRBJ2-1, with 16 bases aligning to TRBD2. Unmatched junction bases numbered 16, after V lost 5 bases and J lost 6 bases. CDR3 length: 19 residues. In germline, CDR1 is DFQATT, CDR2 SNEGSKA (reference sequence). CDR3 bases: TGCAGTGCTGTACCGGGACTAGCGGGAGGGCAGGTCGGGGGCAATGAGCAGTTCTTC. Translating it yields CSAVPGLAGGQVGGNEQFF.

This clonotype has a count of ten or more. V is TRBV4-2 and J is TRBJ2-1, with a tentative D call TRBD1 (6 bases). Trimming left V 0 bases short and J 6 bases short, with 12 bases between. CDR1 and CDR2 from the germline V gene are LGHNA and YNFKEQ. This CDR3 is 15 amino acids long. The DNA for the CDR3 is TGTGCCAGCAGCCAAGATTTTAGGACAGCCAATGAGCAGTTCTTC. This encodes CASSQDFRTANEQFF.